This T cell receptor (beta chain) was retrieved from a study of control samples from healthy donors and cancer patients. Sequencing used immunoSEQ multiplex PCR; TCRdb keeps in-frame clones, though not all of them. Among 85,000 to 100,000 clones, roughly 86% were seen once, and the ten largest hold about 2%. V was pared by 5 bases and J by 6 bases, with 7 bases of the junction left unmatched. This CDR3 has 14 amino acids. Germline CDR1 and CDR2: LNHDA and SQIVND (reference sequence). The receptor's source is a man between 60 and 75 years old in good health. The sample was blood. This rearrangement joins TRBV19 to TRBJ1-1; TRBD1 matches at 9 bases. In DNA form, the CDR3 reads TGTGCCAGTAGTTTACAGGGGGCTCCCGCTGAAGCTTTCTTT. Encoded protein: CASSLQGAPAEAFF.